What follows are 31 T cell receptor beta chains derived from one specimen sequenced in a study of shared clonotypes between healthy human individuals. The repertoire was sequenced with immunoSEQ multiplex PCR; TCRdb's copy has only in-frame clones and lacks some. The table lists fewer than 1.4 million clones, about 80% of them singletons, with roughly 0.65% in the top ten. Sequenced input: memory CD4+ T cells from PBMCs. The subset is: CD45RA-negative fraction. The receptor set was obtained from a young man in good health. Some clones in this sample may be carry-over from other donors' samples.

This chain connects TRBV27 to TRBJ1-2; 8 bases are shared with TRBD1. J lost 1 base, V lost 6 bases, and 10 bases had no gene match. CDR1 and CDR2 from the germline V gene are MNHEY and SMNVEV (reference sequence). CDR3 length: 16 residues. The CDR3 is CASRVQGAMSNYGYTF. The CDR3 DNA sequence: TGTGCCAGCAGGGTCCAGGGGGCGATGAGTAACTATGGCTACACCTTC.

V and J are TRBV21-1 and TRBJ2-7; the table's D gene call, TRBD2, was not cross checked with the DNA. TRBV21-1 corresponds to a pseudogene. CDR3 length equals 15 residues. CDR3 in amino acids: CASILRPEEFYEQYF. CDR3 DNA: TGTGCCAGCATCCTACGGCCTGAGGAGTTCTACGAGCAGTACTTC.

This rearrangement joins TRBV5-6 to TRBJ2-3, with a weak D call TRBD2 (5 bases). Germline CDR1 and CDR2: SGHDT and YYEEEE. This CDR3 comprises 16 residues. V was pared by 2 bases and J by 6 bases, with 19 bases between. CDR3 residues: CASSFGMAGPRDTQYF. The CDR3 coding sequence is TGTGCCAGCAGCTTTGGTATGGCGGGCCCCCGGGATACGCAGTATTTT.

This clone was found once. This rearrangement joins TRBV5-1 to TRBJ2-2; D not resolved. Germline lookup yields CDR1 SGHRS and CDR2 YFSETQ. Trimming stripped 7 bases from V and 4 bases from J, with 14 bases between. The CDR3 length is 14 residues. As DNA, the CDR3 is TGCGCCAGCCGTCCCCGGGTCGCCACCGGGGAGCTGTTTTTT. Translated: CASRPRVATGELFF.

This clone was recorded at least ten times. The V call is TRBV5-1, the J call TRBJ1-5; a weak D match, TRBD1 (5 bases). The CDR3 covers 15 residues. Per germline, CDR1 SGHRS and CDR2 YFSETQ. Trimming took 2 bases from V and 5 from J, leaving 14 bases between them. The CDR3 sequence: CASSLGSGGYQPQHF. The CDR3 nucleotides are TGCGCCAGCAGCTTAGGTTCCGGGGGTTATCAGCCCCAGCATTTT.

V and J are TRBV28 and TRBJ2-1; D is possibly TRBD1 (7 bases). The CDR3 extends over 15 amino acids. V lost 6 bases and J 8 bases, leaving 20 bases between the germline ends. Germline loops: CDR1 MDHEN, CDR2 SYDVKM. CDR3 DNA: TGTGCCAGCAGCATACAGGGGACTGAGTCCTATGAGCAGTTCTTC. Translated, it gives CASSIQGTESYEQFF.

CDR3 coding DNA: TGTGCCAGAAGCTTGGAGGCGTACAATGAGCAGTTCTTC. Translation gives CARSLEAYNEQFF. The chain has TRBV5-3 and TRBJ2-1; D uncertain. TRBV5-3 is filed as an ORF, its function uncertain. The length of the CDR3 is 13 residues. Trimming pared 0 bases from V and 4 bases from J, leaving 5 bases between.

Worth noting for this clone: With a much larger clone just one base away, this may be a read error. V gene TRBV7-9 combines with J gene TRBJ2-3, with 7 positions matching TRBD1. Germline V gene data show CDR1 as SEHNR and CDR2 as FQNEAQ (reference sequence). The CDR3 length is 13 residues. V was pared by 5 bases and J by 5 bases, with 4 bases of the junction left unmatched. The CDR3 nucleotides are TGTGCCAGCAGCCGTACAGGGGTAGATACGCAGTATTTT. Translated: CASSRTGVDTQYF.

The chain combines TRBV15 with TRBJ2-7; D gene ambiguous. The CDR3 sequence is 15 residues long. Trimming removed 3 bases from V and 4 bases from J, with 16 bases in between. Per germline, CDR1 LNHNV and CDR2 YYDKDF (reference sequence). CDR3 DNA: TGTGCCACCAGCAGGATCAGACAAGGAGCTTACGAGCAGTACTTC. Residues: CATSRIRQGAYEQYF.

This chain joins TRBV28 and TRBJ1-2; D remains ambiguous. Germline lookup yields CDR1 MDHEN and CDR2 SYDVKM. Trimming pared 5 bases from V and 8 bases from J, leaving 15 bases between. The CDR3 extends over 13 amino acids. CDR3 amino acids: CASSPNLQGGYTF. The CDR3, as DNA: TGTGCCAGCAGTCCGAATCTACAAGGCGGCTACACCTTC.

This chain connects TRBV5-1 to TRBJ2-6; TRBD1 matches at 7 bases. The length of the CDR3 is 14 residues. Unmatched junction bases numbered 4, after V lost 6 bases and J lost 4 bases. Germline CDR1 SGHRS, CDR2 YFSETQ. The CDR3: CASKTGIGANVLTF. The DNA for the CDR3 is TGCGCCAGCAAGACAGGGATCGGGGCCAACGTCCTGACTTTC.

The chain couples TRBV5-1 to TRBJ2-4; D is unclear. Germline loops: CDR1 SGHRS, CDR2 YFSETQ. CDR3 length: 16 amino acids. V was trimmed by 4 bases and J by 0 bases, leaving 14 bases between them. The CDR3 sequence: CASSALVGLAKNIQYF. CDR3 DNA: TGCGCCAGCAGCGCCCTGGTGGGCCTAGCCAAAAACATTCAGTACTTC. The variable domain in full, with the rest retrieved from reference TRBV5-1 and TRBJ2-4, is KAGVTQTPRYLIKTRGQQVTLSCSPISGHRSVSWYQQTPGQGLQFLFEYFSETQRNKGNFPGRFSGRQFSNSRSEMNVSTLELGDSALYLCASSALVGLAKNIQYFGAGTRLSVL.

CDR3: CASSLAVGGPLEQFF. CDR3 in DNA: TGTGCCAGCAGCTTAGCGGTGGGAGGGCCTCTTGAGCAGTTCTTC. The gene calls are TRBV7-2 and TRBJ2-1; 7 bases line up with TRBD2. The germline gives CDR1 SGHTA, CDR2 FQGNSA. There are 15 residues in the CDR3. J was trimmed by 9 bases and V by 0 bases; bases with no gene match: 8.

This clone appeared a few times. The chain recombines TRBV28 with TRBJ1-1; possible D gene TRBD1, 6 bases. This CDR3 has 17 residues. Germline assignment: CDR1 MDHEN and CDR2 SYDVKM. Between the trimmed V and J ends, which lost 3 bases and 1 base, there was a span of 18 bases. DNA for the CDR3: TGTGCCAGCAGTTTTCAGAGAGACGGGGGCTGGAACACTGAAGCTTTCTTT. As protein: CASSFQRDGGWNTEAFF.

This chain uses TRBV5-4 with TRBJ1-2, with 10 nucleotides matching TRBD1. The CDR3 loop spans 15 amino acids. Unmatched junction bases numbered 11, after V lost 4 bases and J lost 8 bases. Germline V lookup: CDR1 SGHNT, CDR2 YYREEE (reference sequence). The CDR3 coding sequence is TGTGCCAGCAGCAGCCCGGGACAGGGGATAGGAGGCTACACCTTC. It encodes CASSSPGQGIGGYTF.

The chain combines TRBV5-1 with TRBJ2-2; TRBD2 matches at 9 bases. Germline V gene lookup returns CDR1 SGHRS and CDR2 YFSETQ. The trim removed 8 bases at V and 5 bases at J, leaving 13 bases unmatched. CDR3 length equals 16 residues. Written as DNA, the CDR3 is TGCGCCAGTCAACCCGTAGCGGGAGATCGGACCGGGGAGCTGTTTTTT. Translation gives CASQPVAGDRTGELFF.

This clone was seen more than once but under ten times. Other DNA sequences in this specimen translate into the identical CDR3. V usage is TRBV5-1 and J usage is TRBJ2-3; 7 bases agree with TRBD2. J lost 2 bases, V lost 5 bases, and 8 bases had no gene match. This CDR3 has 15 residues. Germline CDR1 is SGHRS and CDR2 is YFSETQ. CDR3 region: CASRRTGRTTDTQYF. For the CDR3, the DNA is TGCGCCAGCAGGCGAACCGGGAGGACCACAGATACGCAGTATTTT.

The chain uses TRBV10-3 and TRBJ2-2; TRBD1 is a possible D gene (5 bases). The germline gives CDR1 ENHRY, CDR2 SYGVKD. V was trimmed by 1 base and J by 1 base, leaving 7 bases between them. The CDR3 sequence is 15 residues long. In DNA, the CDR3 is TGTGCCATCAGTGAGTGGGGCCGGAACACCGGGGAGCTGTTTTTT. Translating gives CAISEWGRNTGELFF.

This rearrangement joins TRBV29-1 to TRBJ2-7; the match to TRBD1 covers 9 bases. The CDR3 length is 13 residues. Per germline, CDR1 SQVTM and CDR2 ANQGSEA. V lost 1 base, J lost 4 bases, and 2 bases stayed unmatched. This chain's CDR3 is CSVEADRGYEQYF. The CDR3 region has the DNA TGCAGCGTTGAAGCGGACAGGGGATACGAGCAGTACTTC.

This sequence joins TRBV19 and TRBJ2-5; D gene uncertain. CDR1 is LNHDA, CDR2 SQIVND, per germline (reference sequence). Trimming cost V 4 bases and J 2 bases, with 5 bases left between them. This CDR3 is 12 amino acids long. The CDR3 sequence: CASSRGQETQYF. CDR3 DNA: TGTGCCAGTAGTAGGGGACAAGAGACCCAGTACTTC.

This sequence joins TRBV4-1 and TRBJ1-6; 10 bases agree with TRBD1. Looked up from germline, CDR1 is MGHRA and CDR2 is YSYEKL. V lost 4 bases and J lost 10; bases outside the gene matches: 16. The CDR3 loop spans 18 amino acids. CDR3 bases: TGCGCCAGCAGCCTACGGGACAGGGGTACGACGGGGCTATCACCCCTCCACTTT. Translated, it gives CASSLRDRGTTGLSPLHF.

The rearrangement joins TRBV28 to TRBJ2-7; 9 bases fit TRBD1. The CDR3 sequence is 15 residues long. Trimming took 4 bases from V and 2 from J; bases not matched to a gene: 6. Germline CDR1 is MDHEN and CDR2 is SYDVKM. DNA of the CDR3: TGTGCCAGCAGTTCCCCGGACAGGGGAACCTACGAGCAGTACTTC. Protein sequence: CASSSPDRGTYEQYF.

The chain joins TRBV18 to TRBJ2-5; D might be TRBD1 or TRBD2, each matching 5 bases. The germline V gene has CDR1 KGHSH and CDR2 LQKENI. Trimming stripped 3 bases from V and 6 bases from J, with 17 bases between. This CDR3 contains 15 residues. CDR3 in amino acids: CASSPPREGWKTQYF. The CDR3 bases are TGTGCCAGCTCACCGCCCCGTGAGGGGTGGAAGACCCAGTACTTC.

The chain links TRBV7-3 to TRBJ1-5; D is undetermined. The CDR3 is 13 amino acids. CDR1 and CDR2 (germline): SGHTA, FQGTGA. Trimming left V 2 bases short and J 3 bases short, with 5 bases between. The CDR3 coding sequence is TGTGCCAGCAGCTTATATGACAATCAGCCCCAGCATTTT. As protein: CASSLYDNQPQHF.

The chain combines TRBV6-5 with TRBJ2-7; no clear D gene. From germline, CDR1 is MNHEY and CDR2 SVGAGI. The length of the CDR3 is 14 residues. V lost 8 bases and J lost 1, with 15 bases in between. DNA for the CDR3: TGTGCCAGCTATAGTAACGACGGGTCCTACGAGCAGTACTTC. Its translation is CASYSNDGSYEQYF.

The chain uses TRBV5-1 and TRBJ1-3; D is perhaps TRBD1 (5 bases). Trimming pared 2 bases from V and 0 bases from J, leaving 12 bases between. CDR3 length: 16 residues. The V gene's germline CDR1 is SGHRS and CDR2 YFSETQ. As DNA, the CDR3 is TGCGCCAGCAGCTTAGGACTAGGGGACTCTGGAAACACCATATATTTT. Amino acid sequence: CASSLGLGDSGNTIYF.

The chain uses TRBV21-1 and TRBJ2-4; TRBD2, the D gene given by the table, was not confirmed from the DNA. TRBV21-1 has pseudogene status. The CDR3 is made up of 14 amino acids. The DNA of the CDR3 is TGTGCCAGCAGCAAAGGCCCCTCGGTTTACATTCAGTACTTC. Protein: CASSKGPSVYIQYF.

This clone was found a few times. The chain employs TRBV20-1 and TRBJ2-4, with D maybe TRBD1 (6 bases). V lost 7 bases, J lost 4 bases, and 8 bases lay in between. The CDR3 runs to 11 residues. Per germline, CDR1 DFQATT and CDR2 SNEGSKA (reference sequence). The CDR3 is CSGGGKNIQYF. The DNA of the CDR3 is TGCAGTGGAGGGGGAAAAAACATTCAGTACTTC.

This clone was counted a single time. The junction differs from germline at one of its ends, possibly a read error. The chain couples TRBV7-2 to TRBJ1-2; D perhaps matches TRBD1 (5 bases). The germline V gene has CDR1 SGHTA and CDR2 FQGNSA. The CDR3 totals 12 residues. For the CDR3, the DNA is TGTGCCAGCAGCTTACAGGGTGAAGGCTGCACCTTC. It codes for CASSLQGEGCTF. The full variable domain, its missing parts supplied by reference TRBV7-2 and TRBJ1-2, is GAGVSQSPSNKVTEKGKDVELRCDPISGHTALYWYRQSLGQGLEFLIYFQGNSAPDKSGLPSDRFSAERTGGSVSTLTIQRTQQEDSAVYLCASSLQGEGCTFGSGTRLTVV.

The V gene is TRBV6-5, the J gene TRBJ2-1; D call uncertain. Trimming pared 2 bases from V and 4 bases from J, leaving 9 bases between. There are 14 residues in the CDR3. Germline lookup yields CDR1 MNHEY and CDR2 SVGAGI. The chain's CDR3 is CASSYPAEYNEQFF. The DNA for the CDR3 is TGTGCCAGCAGTTACCCGGCGGAGTACAATGAGCAGTTCTTC.

This chain uses TRBV10-3 with TRBJ2-1; D gene unclear. Germline assignment: CDR1 ENHRY and CDR2 SYGVKD. This CDR3 contains 11 residues. The V gene lost 8 bases and the J gene lost 5 bases, with 7 bases spanning the gap. The CDR3 sequence is CAISENNEQFF. The CDR3 nucleotides read TGTGCCATCTCTGAGAACAATGAGCAGTTCTTC.